This T cell receptor (beta chain) appears in the sequencing data of a study of cytomegalovirus exposure and HLA in healthy donors. With respect to this clone: The antigen is not known.

Germline CDR1 reads SGHRS; CDR2 reads YFSETQ. This CDR3 region has 13 residues. J gave up 11 bases and V 5 bases, and 11 bases lay outside the gene matches. Study-wide results and limits: In the analysis, some V segments, TRBV6-2 and TRBV6-3 included, were excluded as indistinguishable.

With 60 Vbeta and 13 Jbeta primers, the PCR was carried out. The data were produced by immunoSEQ multiplex PCR, yet TCRdb's version contains in-frame clones alone and is incomplete. The table lists about 260,000 clones, roughly 86% of them singletons. This TCR was recovered from a middle-aged woman in good health and CMV-seropositive. The gene calls are TRBV5-1 and TRBJ2-5; 8 bases line up with TRBD2. Sequences were obtained from PBMCs. This CDR3 is CASRFAGAGEQYF. The CDR3, as DNA: TGCGCCAGCAGATTCGCGGGAGCGGGGGAGCAGTACTTC. Full variable domain (missing parts from reference TRBV5-1 and TRBJ2-5): KAGVTQTPRYLIKTRGQQVTLSCSPISGHRSVSWYQQTPGQGLQFLFEYFSETQRNKGNFPGRFSGRQFSNSRSEMNVSTLELGDSALYLCASRFAGAGEQYFGPGTRLLVL.